This T cell receptor (beta chain) derives from a study of control samples from healthy donors and cancer patients. Germline V gives CDR1 SGHRS, CDR2 YFSETQ. This CDR3 has 9 amino acids. Trimming cost V 6 bases and J 6 bases, with 3 bases left between them. Repertoires were generated with immunoSEQ multiplex PCR, while TCRdb's copy carries only in-frame clones and drops some. The top ten clones hold less than 6% of a sample with about 150,000 clones, 80% to 95% of them seen once. The V and J genes are TRBV5-1 and TRBJ2-5; D is ambiguous. This receptor was taken from a man in his late teens or twenties in good health. Sequenced: blood. As DNA, the CDR3 is TGCGCCAGCAACAAGACCCAGTACTTC. Residues: CASNKTQYF.